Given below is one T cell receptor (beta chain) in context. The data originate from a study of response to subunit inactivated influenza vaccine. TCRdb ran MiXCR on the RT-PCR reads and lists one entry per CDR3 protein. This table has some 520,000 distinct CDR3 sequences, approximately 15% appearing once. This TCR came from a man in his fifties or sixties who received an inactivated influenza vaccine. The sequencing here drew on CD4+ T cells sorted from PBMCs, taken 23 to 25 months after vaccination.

CDR3 sequence (DNA): TGCAGTGCACTAGCGGGGGTGTCCACAGATACGCAGTATTTT. Translation: CSALAGVSTDTQYF. This chain joins TRBV20-1 and TRBJ2-3; TRBD2 aligns across 11 bases. This CDR3 comprises 14 residues. Per the germline V gene, CDR1 is DFQATT and CDR2 is SNEGSKA (reference sequence). The trim removed 6 bases at V and 2 bases at J, leaving 4 bases unmatched.